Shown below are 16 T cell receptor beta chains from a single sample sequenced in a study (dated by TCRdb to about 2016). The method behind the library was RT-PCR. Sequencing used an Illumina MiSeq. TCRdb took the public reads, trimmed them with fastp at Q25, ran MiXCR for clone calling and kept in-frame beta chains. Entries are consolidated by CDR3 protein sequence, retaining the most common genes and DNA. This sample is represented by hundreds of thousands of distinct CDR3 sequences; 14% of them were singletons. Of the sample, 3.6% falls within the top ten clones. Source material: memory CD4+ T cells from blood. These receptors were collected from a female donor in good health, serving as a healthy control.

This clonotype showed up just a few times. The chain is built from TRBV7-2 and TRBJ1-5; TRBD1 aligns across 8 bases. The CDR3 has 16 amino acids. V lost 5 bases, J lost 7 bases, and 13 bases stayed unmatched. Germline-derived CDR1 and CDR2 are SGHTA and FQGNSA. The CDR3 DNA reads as TGTGCCAGCAGCCCAGGGGGGACAGGTAACAGGCAGCCCCAGCATTTT. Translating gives CASSPGGTGNRQPQHF.

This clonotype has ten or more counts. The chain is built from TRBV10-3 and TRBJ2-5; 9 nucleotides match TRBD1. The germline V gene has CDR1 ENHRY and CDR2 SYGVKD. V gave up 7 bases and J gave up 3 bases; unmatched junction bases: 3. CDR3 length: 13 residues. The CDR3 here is CAINRDREETQYF. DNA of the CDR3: TGTGCCATCAACCGGGACAGGGAAGAGACCCAGTACTTC.

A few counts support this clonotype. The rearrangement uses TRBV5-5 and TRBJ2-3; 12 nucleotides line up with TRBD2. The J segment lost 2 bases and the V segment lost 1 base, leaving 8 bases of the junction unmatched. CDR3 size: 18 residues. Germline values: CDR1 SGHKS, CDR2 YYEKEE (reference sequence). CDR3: CASSLSSSGRALTDTQYF. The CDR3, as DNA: TGTGCCAGCAGCTTGTCCTCTAGCGGGAGGGCTCTCACAGATACGCAGTATTTT.

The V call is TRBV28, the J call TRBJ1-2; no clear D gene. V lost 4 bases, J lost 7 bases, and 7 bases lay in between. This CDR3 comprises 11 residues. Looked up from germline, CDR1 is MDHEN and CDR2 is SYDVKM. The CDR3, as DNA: TGTGCCAGCAGTTCCGATTTTGGCTACACCTTC. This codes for CASSSDFGYTF.

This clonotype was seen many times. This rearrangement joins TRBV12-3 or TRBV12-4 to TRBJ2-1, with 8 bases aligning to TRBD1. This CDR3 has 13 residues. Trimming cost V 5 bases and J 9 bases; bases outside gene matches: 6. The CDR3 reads CASSTGTGVEQFF. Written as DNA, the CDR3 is TGTGCCAGCAGTACGGGGACAGGCGTTGAGCAGTTCTTC.

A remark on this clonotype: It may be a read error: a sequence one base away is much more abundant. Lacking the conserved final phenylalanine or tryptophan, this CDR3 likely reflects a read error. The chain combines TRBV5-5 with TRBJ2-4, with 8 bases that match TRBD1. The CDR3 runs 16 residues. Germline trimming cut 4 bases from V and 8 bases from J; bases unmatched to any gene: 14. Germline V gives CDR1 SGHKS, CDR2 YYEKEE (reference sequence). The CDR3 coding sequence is TGTGCCAGCAGCCCGCAGACAGGGGCCAGGTTAGACATTCAGTACTAC. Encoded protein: CASSPQTGARLDIQYY.

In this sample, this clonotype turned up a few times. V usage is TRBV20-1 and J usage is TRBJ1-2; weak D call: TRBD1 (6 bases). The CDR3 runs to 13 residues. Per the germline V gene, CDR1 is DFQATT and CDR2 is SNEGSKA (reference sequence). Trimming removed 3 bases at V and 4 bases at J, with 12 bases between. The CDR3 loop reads CSASTGKIYGYTF. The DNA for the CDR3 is TGCAGTGCTAGTACAGGGAAAATCTATGGCTACACCTTC.

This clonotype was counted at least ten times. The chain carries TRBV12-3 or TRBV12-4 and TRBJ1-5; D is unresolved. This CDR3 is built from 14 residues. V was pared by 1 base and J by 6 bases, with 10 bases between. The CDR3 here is CASSLGVGSQPQHF. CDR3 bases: TGTGCCAGCAGTTTAGGGGTGGGGAGTCAGCCCCAGCATTTT.

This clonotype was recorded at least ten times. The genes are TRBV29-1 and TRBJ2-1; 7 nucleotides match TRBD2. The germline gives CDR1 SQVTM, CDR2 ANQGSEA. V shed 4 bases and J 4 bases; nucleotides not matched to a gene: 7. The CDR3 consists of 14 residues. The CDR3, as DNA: TGCAGCGTTGGCAGGTCTAGCGGTTACAATGAGCAGTTCTTC. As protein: CSVGRSSGYNEQFF.

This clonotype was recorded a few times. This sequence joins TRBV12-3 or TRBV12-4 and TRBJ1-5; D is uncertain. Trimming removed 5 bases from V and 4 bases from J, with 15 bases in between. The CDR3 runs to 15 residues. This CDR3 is CASSLIPEGNQPQHF. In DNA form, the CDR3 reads TGTGCCAGCAGTCTGATCCCCGAGGGTAATCAGCCCCAGCATTTT.

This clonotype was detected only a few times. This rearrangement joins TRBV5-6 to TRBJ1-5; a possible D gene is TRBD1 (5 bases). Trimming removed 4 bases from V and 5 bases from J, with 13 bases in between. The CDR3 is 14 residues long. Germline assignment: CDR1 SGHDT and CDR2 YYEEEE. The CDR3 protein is CASSPGHGDQPQHF. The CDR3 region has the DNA TGTGCCAGCAGCCCCGGACACGGCGATCAGCCCCAGCATTTT.

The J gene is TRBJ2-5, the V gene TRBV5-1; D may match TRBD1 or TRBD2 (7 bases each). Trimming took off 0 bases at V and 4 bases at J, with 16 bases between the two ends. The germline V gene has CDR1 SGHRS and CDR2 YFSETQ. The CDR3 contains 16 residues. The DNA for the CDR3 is TGCGCCAGCAGCTTGGATTGGGGAGGGGGCCGAGAGACCCAGTACTTC. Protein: CASSLDWGGGRETQYF.

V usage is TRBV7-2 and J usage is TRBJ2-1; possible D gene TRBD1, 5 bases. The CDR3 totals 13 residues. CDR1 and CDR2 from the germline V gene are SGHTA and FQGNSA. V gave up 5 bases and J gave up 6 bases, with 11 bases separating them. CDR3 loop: CASSRQSLNEQFF. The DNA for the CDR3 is TGTGCCAGCAGCAGACAGTCCCTCAATGAGCAGTTCTTC.

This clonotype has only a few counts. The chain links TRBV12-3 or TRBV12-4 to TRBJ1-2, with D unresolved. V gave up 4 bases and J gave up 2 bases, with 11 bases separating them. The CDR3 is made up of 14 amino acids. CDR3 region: CASSSNNGNYGYTF. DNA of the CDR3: TGTGCCAGCAGTTCGAACAACGGAAACTATGGCTACACCTTC.

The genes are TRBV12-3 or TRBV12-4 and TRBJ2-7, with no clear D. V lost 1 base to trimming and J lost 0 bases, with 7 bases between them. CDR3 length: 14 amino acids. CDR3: CASSLGTHSYEQYF. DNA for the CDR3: TGTGCCAGCAGTTTAGGGACCCACTCCTACGAGCAGTACTTC.

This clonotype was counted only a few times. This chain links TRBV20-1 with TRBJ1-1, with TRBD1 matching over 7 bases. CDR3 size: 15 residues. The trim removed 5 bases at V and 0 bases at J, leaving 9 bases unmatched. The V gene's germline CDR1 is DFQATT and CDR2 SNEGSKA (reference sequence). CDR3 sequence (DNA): TGCAGTGCTCGACCGGGACAGACTCTGAACACTGAAGCTTTCTTT. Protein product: CSARPGQTLNTEAFF.